These 29 T cell receptor beta chains came from one sample sequenced in a study of cytomegalovirus exposure and HLA in healthy donors. Primers for the PCR totalled 60 Vbeta and 13 Jbeta. Produced via immunoSEQ multiplex PCR; TCRdb's table is partial and in-frame only. The profile shows about 130,000 clones, approximately 85% of them singletons. Sequencing used PBMCs. The receptor source for this set is a boy younger than 18 in good health and CMV-seronegative.

The chain uses TRBV18 and TRBJ1-1; D is possibly TRBD1 (6 bases). The CDR3 is 18 amino acids. Trimming cost V 6 bases and J 0 bases, with 23 bases left between them. Germline CDR1 is KGHSH and CDR2 is LQKENI. CDR3 nucleotide sequence: TGTGCCAGCTCTGTAGCTCGGGGGGGCAAATCCATGAACACTGAAGCTTTCTTT. It codes for CASSVARGGKSMNTEAFF.

The chain combines TRBV29-1 with TRBJ1-4; 8 nucleotides match TRBD1. Germline V gene sequence: CDR1 SQVTM, CDR2 ANQGSEA. The V gene end was trimmed by 4 bases and the J gene end by 2 bases; junction bases not matched to a gene: 3. This CDR3 is 14 amino acids long. CDR3 residues: CSVVDRGTNEKLFF. The CDR3, as DNA: TGCAGCGTTGTAGACAGGGGCACTAATGAAAAACTGTTTTTT.

This chain links TRBV5-6 with TRBJ1-1, with D unclear. Trimming pared 2 bases from V and 5 bases from J, leaving 10 bases between. CDR3 length: 13 amino acids. CDR1 is SGHDT, CDR2 YYEEEE, per germline. CDR3 region: CASSFGSGTEAFF. In DNA, the CDR3 is TGTGCCAGCAGCTTCGGATCGGGGACTGAAGCTTTCTTT.

This clone occurred once. The rearrangement uses TRBV9 and TRBJ2-1; TRBD2 matches at 9 bases. Germline V gene data show CDR1 as SGDLS and CDR2 as YYNGEE. The CDR3 loop spans 16 amino acids. Trimming removed 3 bases from V and 5 bases from J; junction bases left unmatched: 9. CDR3 protein: CASSARLADRNNEQFF. The CDR3 nucleotides are TGTGCCAGCAGCGCCAGACTAGCGGACAGGAACAATGAGCAGTTCTTC.

Concerning this clone: The junction and the germline gene differ at one end; a read error may be behind it. This chain joins TRBV5-5 and TRBJ1-2; 9 bases match TRBD1. This CDR3 comprises 13 residues. The germline V gene encodes CDR1 SGHKS and CDR2 YYEKEE (reference sequence). The CDR3 is CASSLGDRALFGF. CDR3 DNA: TGTGCCAGCTCCCTCGGGGACAGGGCCCTATTCGGCTTC.

This clone occurred once. This chain links TRBV6-6 with TRBJ2-1; a weak D match, TRBD2 (6 bases). The CDR3 loop spans 16 amino acids. Germline CDR1 is MNHNY and CDR2 is SVGAGI (reference sequence). V lost 2 bases to trimming and J lost 5 bases, with 16 bases between them. For the CDR3, the DNA is TGTGCCAGCAGTTACGGGGTTGGGACTCGAAACAATGAGCAGTTCTTC. This codes for CASSYGVGTRNNEQFF.

The V gene is TRBV5-1, the J gene TRBJ2-3; D is perhaps TRBD1 (6 bases). Deletions cut 0 bases from V and 2 bases from J, with 13 bases between. The germline V gene encodes CDR1 SGHRS and CDR2 YFSETQ. The length of the CDR3 is 16 residues. CDR3 coding DNA: TGCGCCAGCAGCTTGGGTAGGGGACACCTCACAGATACGCAGTATTTT. It specifies CASSLGRGHLTDTQYF. The full variable domain, its missing parts supplied by reference TRBV5-1 and TRBJ2-3, is KAGVTQTPRYLIKTRGQQVTLSCSPISGHRSVSWYQQTPGQGLQFLFEYFSETQRNKGNFPGRFSGRQFSNSRSEMNVSTLELGDSALYLCASSLGRGHLTDTQYFGPGTRLTVL.

This chain joins TRBV6-5 and TRBJ2-1; TRBD2 agrees at 10 bases. This CDR3 has 16 amino acids. The germline V gene has CDR1 MNHEY and CDR2 SVGAGI. The V segment lost 0 bases and the J segment 7 bases; nucleotides outside the gene matches: 6. Written as DNA, the CDR3 is TGTGCCAGCAGTTACTCTAGCGGGAGGTCTGGGAATGAGCAGTTCTTC. Encoded protein: CASSYSSGRSGNEQFF.

V usage is TRBV29-1 and J usage is TRBJ2-1; 11 bases align to TRBD2. Trimming cost V 5 bases and J 6 bases; bases outside gene matches: 18. Per the germline V gene, CDR1 is SQVTM and CDR2 is ANQGSEA. The CDR3 spans 18 residues. The CDR3 region is CSVFNPIISGRVINEQFF. In DNA, the CDR3 is TGCAGCGTTTTTAACCCTATCATTAGCGGGAGGGTAATCAATGAGCAGTTCTTC.

The V call is TRBV29-1, the J call TRBJ2-7; D may be TRBD1 (5 bases). Trimming cost V 5 bases and J 3 bases, with 11 bases left between them. This CDR3 spans 12 amino acids. Germline V gene lookup returns CDR1 SQVTM and CDR2 ANQGSEA. CDR3 loop: CSVLSRDYEQYF. CDR3 in DNA: TGCAGCGTTTTGAGCAGGGACTACGAGCAGTACTTC.

The CDR3, as DNA: TGTGCCACCAGCAGAGATATGCAGTACGAGCAGTACTTC. This encodes CATSRDMQYEQYF. V and J are TRBV15 and TRBJ2-7; D call uncertain. The CDR3 spans 13 residues. V dropped 0 bases and J dropped 4 bases, with 7 bases sitting between them. Germline-derived CDR1 and CDR2 are LNHNV and YYDKDF (reference sequence).

V gene TRBV5-1 combines with J gene TRBJ2-5; 9 bases map to TRBD1. The V segment lost 0 bases and the J segment 4 bases; nucleotides outside the gene matches: 10. Germline V CDR1 and CDR2: SGHRS, YFSETQ. The CDR3 is 17 residues long. DNA of the CDR3: TGCGCCAGCAGCTTGGGACAGGGGGAAGTAAGGGGAGAGACCCAGTACTTC. This codes for CASSLGQGEVRGETQYF.

The chain recombines TRBV30 with TRBJ2-5; 9 bases are a match to TRBD1. Judging by the DNA end, TRBJ2-7 fits better; the J call may be wrong. CDR1 is GTSNPN and CDR2 is SVGIG in the germline V gene (reference sequence). The length of the CDR3 is 12 residues. The CDR3 sequence is CAWSADRGEQYF. In DNA, the CDR3 is TGTGCCTGGAGTGCGGACAGGGGCGAGCAGTACTTC.

This chain connects TRBV7-9 to TRBJ1-4; TRBD1 aligns across 7 bases. This CDR3 is 13 amino acids long. The V segment lost 0 bases and the J segment 8 bases; nucleotides outside the gene matches: 0. Germline V gene sequence: CDR1 SEHNR, CDR2 FQNEAQ (reference sequence). The CDR3 loop reads CASSLAGQEKLFF. CDR3 sequence (DNA): TGTGCCAGCAGCTTAGCGGGACAGGAAAAACTGTTTTTT. The variable domain in full, with the rest retrieved from reference TRBV7-9 and TRBJ1-4, is DTGVSQNPRHKITKRGQNVTFRCDPISEHNRLYWYRQTLGQGPEFLTYFQNEAQLEKSRLLSDRFSAERPKGSFSTLEIQRTEQGDSAMYLCASSLAGQEKLFFGSGTQLSVL.

V usage is TRBV13 and J usage is TRBJ2-7, with D perhaps matching TRBD2 (6 bases). Trimming removed 6 bases at V and 6 bases at J, with 18 bases between. The length of the CDR3 is 14 residues. Germline values: CDR1 PRHDT, CDR2 FYEKMQ (reference sequence). CDR3 in amino acids: CASRTGTGKLEQYF. The DNA of the CDR3 is TGTGCCAGCAGAACCGGGACTGGCAAGCTCGAGCAGTACTTC. Full variable domain (rest looked up from reference TRBV13 and TRBJ2-7): AAGVIQSPRHLIKEKRETATLKCYPIPRHDTVYWYQQGPGQDPQFLISFYEKMQSDKGSIPDRFSAQQFSDYHSELNMSSLELGDSALYFCASRTGTGKLEQYFGPGTRLTVT.

This clone occurred once. The chain recombines TRBV5-1 with TRBJ1-1, with D perhaps matching TRBD1 (5 bases). The CDR3 has 12 residues. Trimming stripped 6 bases from V and 4 bases from J, with 10 bases between. In germline, CDR1 is SGHRS, CDR2 YFSETQ. As DNA, the CDR3 is TGCGCCAGCACCGGGGGAGGCACTGAAGCTTTCTTT. It encodes CASTGGGTEAFF.

The chain uses TRBV29-1 and TRBJ2-7; D perhaps matches TRBD1 (7 bases). This CDR3 spans 12 amino acids. V lost 5 bases to trimming and J lost 6 bases, with 14 bases between them. Germline assignment: CDR1 SQVTM and CDR2 ANQGSEA. CDR3 sequence (DNA): TGCAGCGTTATGACAGGGCGGGGCGAGCAGTACTTC. This codes for CSVMTGRGEQYF.

Points on this clone: Germline is not matched at one junction end, which may reflect a read error. The chain carries TRBV7-7 and TRBJ2-7, with D tentatively TRBD1 (6 bases). This CDR3 has 13 amino acids. Germline V gives CDR1 SSHAT, CDR2 FNYEAQ (reference sequence). DNA for the CDR3: TGTGCTAGCAGCTTAGGGCTAGGGGGCGAGCAGTACTTC. Translated, it gives CASSLGLGGEQYF.

The V and J genes are TRBV6-4 and TRBJ1-5, with no clear D. Germline V gives CDR1 MRHNA, CDR2 SNTAGT. V was trimmed by 3 bases and J by 2 bases, leaving 8 bases between them. The CDR3 is 14 amino acids. The CDR3 spells CASSERGGNQPQHF. CDR3 bases: TGTGCCAGCAGTGAACGAGGCGGCAATCAGCCCCAGCATTTT.

J is TRBJ2-1 and V is TRBV7-3; 10 bases line up with TRBD2. The CDR3 covers 17 residues. V shed 4 bases, J shed 0 bases, and the junction held 6 bases outside the gene matches. From germline, CDR1 is SGHTA and CDR2 FQGTGA. CDR3 nucleotide sequence: TGTGCCAGCAGCTCCGGACTAGCGGTAAGCTCCTACAATGAGCAGTTCTTC. Protein: CASSSGLAVSSYNEQFF.

This chain links TRBV2 with TRBJ1-5, with 7 bases identical to TRBD1. Losses at the gene ends were 6 bases for V and 5 bases for J; bases not matched to a gene: 7. The CDR3 is 14 amino acids. Germline V lookup: CDR1 SNHLY, CDR2 FYNNEI. CDR3 amino acids: CASSEFTGDQPQHF. For the CDR3, the DNA is TGTGCCAGCAGCGAATTTACAGGGGATCAGCCCCAGCATTTT.

Points on this clone: This same CDR3 is encoded by further DNA sequences in the sample. J is TRBJ1-1 and V is TRBV25-1, with D perhaps matching TRBD1 (6 bases). The CDR3 has 14 amino acids. V lost 6 bases, J lost 4 bases, and 15 bases lay in between. Per germline, CDR1 MGHDK and CDR2 SYGVNS. Written as DNA, the CDR3 is TGTGCCAGCAGACAGACAGGTGGCTTCACTGAAGCTTTCTTT. It encodes CASRQTGGFTEAFF.

The chain couples TRBV7-3 to TRBJ2-5; 11 bases match TRBD2. Germline V gene data show CDR1 as SGHTA and CDR2 as FQGTGA. This CDR3 is 14 amino acids long. V gave up 4 bases and J gave up 7 bases; unmatched junction bases: 5. CDR3: CASSSSGTSGTQYF. The CDR3 DNA follows: TGTGCCAGCAGCTCCTCCGGGACTAGCGGGACCCAGTACTTC.

V usage is TRBV19 and J usage is TRBJ2-7; D might be TRBD2 (5 bases). This CDR3 has 14 amino acids. V dropped 2 bases and J dropped 6 bases, with 14 bases sitting between them. Germline V gene sequence: CDR1 LNHDA, CDR2 SQIVND (reference sequence). In nucleotides, the CDR3 is TGTGCCAGTAGTATAAGCATAGGTGGGAGCGAGCAGTACTTC. The encoded protein is CASSISIGGSEQYF.

Here the CDR3 reads CSVDSQGRAEAFF. Here the CDR3 DNA reads TGCAGCGTTGACTCACAGGGAAGGGCTGAAGCTTTCTTT. The V and J genes are TRBV29-1 and TRBJ1-1, with D possibly matching TRBD1 (6 bases). This CDR3 comprises 13 residues. Trimming shortened V by 3 bases and J by 6 bases, and 14 bases separated the two germline ends. Germline CDR1 reads SQVTM; CDR2 reads ANQGSEA.

The chain carries TRBV27 and TRBJ2-1; 11 bases fit TRBD1. V lost 2 bases and J lost 6; bases outside the gene matches: 6. Looked up from germline, CDR1 is MNHEY and CDR2 is SMNVEV (reference sequence). The CDR3 has 16 residues. The CDR3 is CASSLEGQGGFNEQFF. The CDR3 bases are TGTGCCAGCAGTTTAGAGGGACAGGGGGGTTTCAATGAGCAGTTCTTC.

The genes are TRBV29-1 and TRBJ1-2; TRBD1 agrees at 7 bases. This CDR3 has 12 amino acids. The germline gives CDR1 SQVTM, CDR2 ANQGSEA. The junction had 2 bases not matched to a gene; V was cut back by 6 bases and J by 1 base. CDR3 sequence reads: CSVAGGNYGYTF. In DNA, the CDR3 is TGCAGCGTCGCAGGGGGTAACTATGGCTACACCTTC.

To note about this clone: This sample includes further DNA sequences coding for the same CDR3. The chain uses TRBV5-4 and TRBJ1-2; maybe TRBD1 (6 bases). V shed 3 bases and J shed 4 bases, with 7 bases lying between them. Germline-derived CDR1 and CDR2 are SGHNT and YYREEE (reference sequence). The CDR3 is 12 residues long. Written as DNA, the CDR3 is TGTGCCAGCAGCTCGGACAGCTATGGCTACACCTTC. As protein: CASSSDSYGYTF.

This clone was picked up a small number of times. Other DNA sequences in this specimen translate into the identical CDR3. The chain recombines TRBV25-1 with TRBJ1-1; weak D call: TRBD1 (6 bases). Germline V gene data show CDR1 as MGHDK and CDR2 as SYGVNS. Trimming left V 4 bases short and J 1 base short, with 7 bases between. The CDR3 consists of 13 residues. This chain's CDR3 is CASSAQGNTEAFF. As DNA, the CDR3 is TGTGCCAGCAGTGCACAGGGGAACACTGAAGCTTTCTTT.